This entry lists 25 T cell receptor beta chains sequenced from one sample in a study of vaccination and CD4 T cells after COVID-19. The antigens these receptors bind are not known. The treatment: roughly 10-day PBMC culture with coronavirus spike peptide pools or control peptides (ViraFEST assay). At the Johns Hopkins FTIC core, DNA taken from cultured CD4+ T cells was sequenced by way of the Oncomine TCR Beta short-read assay. Via MiXCR, TCRdb re-called the PCR reads, giving one row per CDR3 protein. The repertoire includes some 14,000 distinct CDR3 sequences, 50% to 75% of them detected once, and around 13% sits in the top ten. The sequenced sample was CD4+ T cells from blood, cultured in vitro. The receptor source for this set is a human donor who had recovered from COVID-19.

The rearrangement joins TRBV5-4 to TRBJ2-3; weak D call: TRBD1 (6 bases). V gave up 4 bases and J gave up 0 bases, with 12 bases separating them. The CDR3 is 15 amino acids. Germline-derived CDR1 and CDR2 are SGHNT and YYREEE (reference sequence). The DNA of the CDR3 is TGTGCCAGCAGCGCCAGGGGCGCTAGCACAGATACGCAGTATTTT. Residues: CASSARGASTDTQYF.

V and J are TRBV28 and TRBJ2-3, with D unclear. Trimming shortened V by 6 bases and J by 1 base, and 11 bases separated the two germline ends. This CDR3 region has 14 residues. Looked up from germline, CDR1 is MDHEN and CDR2 is SYDVKM. This CDR3 reads CASRLGFGTDTQYF. CDR3 nucleotide sequence: TGTGCCAGCAGGCTGGGGTTTGGCACAGATACGCAGTATTTT.

V is TRBV30 and J is TRBJ1-2; maybe TRBD1 (5 bases). Germline CDR1 GTSNPN, CDR2 SVGIG (reference sequence). The V end was cut by 0 bases, the J end by 7 bases, with 15 bases between. There are 14 residues in the CDR3. As DNA, the CDR3 is TGTGCCTGGAGTGTACGTCAGGCAGGGAGTGGCTACACCTTC. This translates into CAWSVRQAGSGYTF. Using reference TRBV30 and TRBJ1-2 for the parts outside the CDR3, the full variable domain is SQTIHQWPATLVQPVGSPLSLECTVEGTSNPNLYWYRQAAGRGLQLLFYSVGIGQISSEVPQNLSASRPQDRQFILSSKKLLLSDSGFYLCAWSVRQAGSGYTFGSGTRLTVV.

The chain has TRBV30 and TRBJ2-5; D ambiguous. Germline assignment: CDR1 GTSNPN and CDR2 SVGIG (reference sequence). Trimming removed 2 bases at V and 2 bases at J, with 9 bases between. The CDR3 is made up of 13 amino acids. CDR3 sequence (DNA): TGTGCCTGGAGTTCTAACATTCAAGAGACCCAGTACTTC. Protein: CAWSSNIQETQYF.

The chain uses TRBV28 and TRBJ1-3; tentative D call: TRBD1 (5 bases). Germline CDR1 and CDR2: MDHEN and SYDVKM. There are 17 residues in the CDR3. Between the trimmed V and J ends, which lost 2 bases and 8 bases, there was a span of 22 bases. CDR3 residues: CASSLGTSDTSRDTIYF. The CDR3 DNA is TGTGCCAGCAGTTTAGGTACCTCGGACACATCAAGGGACACCATATATTTT.

The V call is TRBV2, the J call TRBJ2-1, with TRBD2 matching 12 bases. CDR1 and CDR2 (germline): SNHLY, FYNNEI. CDR3 length: 15 amino acids. Trimming removed 4 bases from V and 5 bases from J; junction bases left unmatched: 3. CDR3 loop: CASSAPSGRDNEQFF. The CDR3 DNA follows: TGTGCCAGCAGTGCCCCTAGCGGGAGGGACAATGAGCAGTTCTTC.

The chain joins TRBV29-1 to TRBJ1-2; tentative D call: TRBD1 (6 bases). Between the trimmed V and J ends, which lost 1 base and 5 bases, there was a span of 11 bases. Germline assignment: CDR1 SQVTM and CDR2 ANQGSEA. The length of the CDR3 is 13 residues. The CDR3 reads CSVEGGTGYGYTF. In nucleotides, the CDR3 is TGCAGCGTTGAAGGAGGTACAGGGTATGGCTACACCTTC.

This chain uses TRBV4-3 with TRBJ1-3; D ambiguous. The CDR3 covers 15 residues. V lost 2 bases to trimming and J lost 4 bases, with 12 bases between them. Looked up from germline, CDR1 is LGHNA and CDR2 is YSLEER. The CDR3 spells CASSQNFSPGNTIYF. The CDR3 DNA sequence: TGCGCCAGCAGCCAAAACTTCTCCCCAGGAAACACCATATATTTT.

The chain carries TRBV7-2 and TRBJ2-7; TRBD2 matches at 7 bases. This CDR3 region has 14 residues. The V segment lost 2 bases and the J segment 3 bases; nucleotides outside the gene matches: 4. Germline V gene lookup returns CDR1 SGHTA and CDR2 FQGNSA. This CDR3 reads CASSLTRDYYEQYF. DNA of the CDR3: TGTGCCAGCAGCTTAACTCGGGACTACTACGAGCAGTACTTC.

In its sample, this clonotype ranks as medium-sized (0.01 to 0.1%). V usage is TRBV6-1 and J usage is TRBJ1-2; 7 bases match TRBD1. Unmatched junction bases numbered 10, after V lost 6 bases and J lost 0 bases. The CDR3 covers 16 residues. The germline CDR1 and CDR2 sequences are MNHNS and SASEGT. The chain's CDR3 is CASSPHGTETNYGYTF. The CDR3 bases are TGTGCCAGCAGCCCACACGGGACAGAAACTAACTATGGCTACACCTTC.

The chain links TRBV5-4 to TRBJ1-4; TRBD1 is a possible D gene (5 bases). The CDR3 spans 14 residues. The germline V gene has CDR1 SGHNT and CDR2 YYREEE (reference sequence). Trimming removed 2 bases from V and 6 bases from J, with 11 bases in between. The DNA of the CDR3 is TGTGCCAGCAGCTTAAGGCAGGGTGATGAAAAACTGTTTTTT. This sequence encodes CASSLRQGDEKLFF.

This clonotype was counted a few times. This chain joins TRBV27 and TRBJ1-5; D remains ambiguous. V lost 3 bases, J lost 5 bases, and 8 bases lay in between. CDR1 is MNHEY and CDR2 is SMNVEV in the germline V gene (reference sequence). The CDR3 loop spans 13 amino acids. The CDR3 reads CASSFQEYQPQHF. The CDR3 DNA reads as TGTGCCAGCAGTTTCCAGGAATATCAGCCCCAGCATTTT.

V and J are TRBV20-1 and TRBJ2-5; D is uncertain. The CDR3 totals 13 residues. The germline gives CDR1 DFQATT, CDR2 SNEGSKA (reference sequence). Trimming took 0 bases from V and 3 from J, leaving 8 bases between them. Written as DNA, the CDR3 is TGCAGTGCTAGAGATCGTCTCAAAGAGACCCAGTACTTC. It yields the protein CSARDRLKETQYF.

The CDR3 protein is CASRTMSTDTQYF. The CDR3 DNA sequence: TGTGCCAGCAGGACGATGAGCACAGATACGCAGTATTTT. The chain employs TRBV12-3 or TRBV12-4 and TRBJ2-3, with D unclear. The V end lost 6 bases, the J end lost 0 bases, and 7 bases lay between the germline ends. The CDR3 covers 13 residues.

The rearrangement links TRBV2 to TRBJ2-1; D unclear. Germline lookup yields CDR1 SNHLY and CDR2 FYNNEI. The CDR3 contains 13 residues. V dropped 7 bases and J dropped 0 bases, with 7 bases sitting between them. In DNA, the CDR3 is TGTGCCAGCACCCTTAACTCCTACAATGAGCAGTTCTTC. It codes for CASTLNSYNEQFF.

The chain has TRBV7-2 and TRBJ1-3; the D gene is possibly TRBD1 (6 bases). CDR1 is SGHTA, CDR2 FQGNSA, per germline. The CDR3 contains 15 residues. Trimming cost V 5 bases and J 0 bases, with 11 bases left between them. The CDR3, as DNA: TGTGCCAGCAGCCGACAGGCTATCTCTGGAAACACCATATATTTT. Translation: CASSRQAISGNTIYF.

The genes are TRBV20-1 and TRBJ2-1; D gene ambiguous. CDR3 length: 15 amino acids. V lost 0 bases, J lost 6 bases, and 15 bases lay in between. Germline-derived CDR1 and CDR2 are DFQATT and SNEGSKA (reference sequence). The CDR3 region has the DNA TGCAGTGCTAGAGACTCACAAGGGTCGGGCAATGAGCAGTTCTTC. Residues: CSARDSQGSGNEQFF.

V and J are TRBV30 and TRBJ1-2, with 8 positions matching TRBD1. CDR3 length equals 12 residues. The V gene's germline CDR1 is GTSNPN and CDR2 SVGIG (reference sequence). With V trimmed by 4 bases and J by 3 bases, 1 base remained unmatched. In DNA form, the CDR3 reads TGTGCCTGGACAGGGGGCTACTATGGCTACACCTTC. Translation: CAWTGGYYGYTF.

The chain links TRBV20-1 to TRBJ2-4; D remains unclear. The CDR3 spans 12 residues. V was clipped by 0 bases and J by 5 bases, with 5 bases between them. Germline lookup yields CDR1 DFQATT and CDR2 SNEGSKA (reference sequence). The CDR3 loop is CSARDLQNIQYF. CDR3 sequence (DNA): TGCAGTGCTAGAGATCTTCAAAACATTCAGTACTTC.

The chain links TRBV27 to TRBJ1-5; perhaps TRBD1 as D (6 bases). The V end was cut by 6 bases, the J end by 0 bases, with 12 bases between. The length of the CDR3 is 15 residues. Germline CDR1 MNHEY, CDR2 SMNVEV (reference sequence). CDR3 in amino acids: CASRPGTNSNQPQHF. The CDR3 nucleotides are TGTGCCAGCAGACCCGGGACAAATAGCAATCAGCCCCAGCATTTT.

This clonotype appeared once. The CDR3, as DNA: TGTGCCAGCAGGAGTTTAGAACAGAACAATCAGCCCCAGCATTTT. Protein: CASRSLEQNNQPQHF. This chain links TRBV27 with TRBJ1-5; D is unresolved. The ends were cut back, 6 bases at V and 3 bases at J, with 15 bases in the middle. Germline CDR1 reads MNHEY; CDR2 reads SMNVEV (reference sequence). The CDR3 covers 15 residues.

This sequence joins TRBV12-3 or TRBV12-4 and TRBJ2-3; D remains ambiguous. This CDR3 region has 14 residues. With 6 bases removed from V and 4 bases from J, the gap between germline ends came to 14 bases. CDR3 region: CASRPPLPSDTQYF. The CDR3 nucleotides are TGTGCCAGCAGGCCCCCCTTGCCATCAGATACGCAGTATTTT.

The gene calls are TRBV7-9 and TRBJ1-1; no firm D call. The germline V and J ends were trimmed by 5 bases and 0 bases, with 7 bases remaining between them. This CDR3 spans 13 amino acids. Germline assignment: CDR1 SEHNR and CDR2 FQNEAQ (reference sequence). In nucleotides, the CDR3 is TGTGCCAGCAGCCTAGACATGAACACTGAAGCTTTCTTT. Protein: CASSLDMNTEAFF.

The chain combines TRBV2 with TRBJ2-7; D is possibly TRBD1 (6 bases). This CDR3 has 15 amino acids. Trimming stripped 7 bases from V and 2 bases from J, with 18 bases between. Germline lookup yields CDR1 SNHLY and CDR2 FYNNEI. The CDR3 protein is CASKVLAGATYEQYF. The CDR3 DNA sequence: TGTGCCAGCAAAGTCTTGGCAGGGGCTACCTACGAGCAGTACTTC.

This clonotype was seen a few times. V and J are TRBV27 and TRBJ1-1; 7 bases match TRBD1. This CDR3 contains 15 residues. Germline V CDR1 and CDR2: MNHEY, SMNVEV (reference sequence). The junction had 8 bases not matched to a gene; V was cut back by 0 bases and J by 7 bases. The CDR3 sequence is CASSLSKTGLNEAFF. The DNA for the CDR3 is TGTGCCAGCAGTTTATCGAAGACAGGGCTTAATGAAGCTTTCTTT.